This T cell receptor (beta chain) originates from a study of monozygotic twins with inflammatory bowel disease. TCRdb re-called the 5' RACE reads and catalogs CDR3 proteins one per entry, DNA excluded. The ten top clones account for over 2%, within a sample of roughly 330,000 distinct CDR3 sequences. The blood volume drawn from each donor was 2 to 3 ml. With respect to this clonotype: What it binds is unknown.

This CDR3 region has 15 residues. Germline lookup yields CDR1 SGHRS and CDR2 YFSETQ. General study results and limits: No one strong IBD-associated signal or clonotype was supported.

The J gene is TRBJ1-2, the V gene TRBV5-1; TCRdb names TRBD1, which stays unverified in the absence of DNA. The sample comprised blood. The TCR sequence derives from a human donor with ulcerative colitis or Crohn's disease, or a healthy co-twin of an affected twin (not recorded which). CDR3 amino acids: CASSLDPGGHYGYTF.